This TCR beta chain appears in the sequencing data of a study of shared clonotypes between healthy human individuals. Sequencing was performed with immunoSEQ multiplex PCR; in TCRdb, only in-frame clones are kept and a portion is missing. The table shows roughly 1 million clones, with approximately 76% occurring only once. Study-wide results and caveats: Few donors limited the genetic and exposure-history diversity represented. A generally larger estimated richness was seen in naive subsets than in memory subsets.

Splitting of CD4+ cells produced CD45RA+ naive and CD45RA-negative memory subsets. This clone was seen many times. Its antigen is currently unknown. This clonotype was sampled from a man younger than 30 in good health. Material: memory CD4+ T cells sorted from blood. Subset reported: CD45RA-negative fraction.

The CDR3 region has the DNA TGTGCCTGGAGTATTTCCGACAGGGCGAACACCATATATTTT. Its protein is CAWSISDRANTIYF. The chain joins TRBV30 to TRBJ1-3; 7 nucleotides align to TRBD1. Germline V gene lookup returns CDR1 GTSNPN and CDR2 SVGIG (reference sequence). The CDR3 contains 14 residues. Losses at the gene ends were 2 bases for V and 7 bases for J; bases not matched to a gene: 8.